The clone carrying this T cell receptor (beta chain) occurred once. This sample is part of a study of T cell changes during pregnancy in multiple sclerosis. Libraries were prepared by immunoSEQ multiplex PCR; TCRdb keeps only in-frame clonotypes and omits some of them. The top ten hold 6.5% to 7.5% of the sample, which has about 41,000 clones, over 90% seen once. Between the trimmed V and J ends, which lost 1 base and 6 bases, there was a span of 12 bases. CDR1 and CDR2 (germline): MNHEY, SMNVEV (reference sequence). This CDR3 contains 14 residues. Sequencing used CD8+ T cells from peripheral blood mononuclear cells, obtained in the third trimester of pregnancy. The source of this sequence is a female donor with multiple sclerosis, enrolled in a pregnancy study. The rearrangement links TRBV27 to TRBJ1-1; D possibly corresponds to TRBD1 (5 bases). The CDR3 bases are TGTGCCAGCAGTTTATTGCAGGGTTCCCCTGAAGCTTTCTTT. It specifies CASSLLQGSPEAFF.